This T cell receptor beta chain is drawn from a study of CD8 T cells in Susac syndrome. Turning to the study itself: Fewer than ten of the sequenced Susac syndrome patients were in remission, and five or six had active disease.

The trim removed 4 bases at V and 0 bases at J, leaving 19 bases unmatched. Germline CDR1 is PRHDT and CDR2 is FYEKMQ (reference sequence). This CDR3 comprises 20 residues. RNA in amounts of roughly 0.5 to 1 ug was reverse transcribed with random hexamers. Amplification of TCR beta CDR3 by immunoSEQ multiplex PCR spanned 54 Vbeta and 13 Jbeta. MiXCR, run by TCRdb on the immunoSEQ multiplex PCR reads, gives a single entry per CDR3 protein. This repertoire shows around 200,000 distinct CDR3 sequences, around 95% found once; its top ten account for about 0.15%. This clonotype was obtained from a human donor with Susac syndrome. The sample consisted of CD8+ T cells from PBMCs. This chain links TRBV13 with TRBJ2-3, with TRBD2 matching 7 bases. The CDR3 DNA reads as TGTGCCAGCAGCTCACCCTCGGCGAGCGGGGCGGTTACTAGCACAGATACGCAGTATTTT. This codes for CASSSPSASGAVTSTDTQYF.